A selection of T cell receptor beta chains follows, all from one sample in a study of Graves' ophthalmopathy and Graves' hyperthyroidism. TCRdb passed the multiplex PCR reads through MiXCR, listing each CDR3 protein once. This sample carries 240,000 or so distinct CDR3 sequences, around 42% of them seen once, and the ten largest clones take around half. Source material: peripheral blood. The receptors shown here come from an adult man with Graves' ophthalmopathy. The CDR3 runs from the conserved cysteine through the conserved F or W. A D gene is named only where the DNA matches it firmly. Not all rows give a size; the values are once, few, many and, for expanded clones, a class.

clone_size	v_call	d_call	j_call	cdr3_aa	cdr3_nt
-	TRBV10-2	-	TRBJ2-2	CASKGFGEPANTGELFF	TGCGCCAGCAAGGGGTTCGGTGAGCCCGCGAACACCGGGGAGCTGTTTTTT
-	TRBV24-1	-	TRBJ2-7	CATSESGPFYEQYF	TGTGCCACCAGTGAATCGGGCCCGTTTTACGAGCAGTACTTC
once	TRBV7-2	-	TRBJ2-3	CASSLAFTQYF	TGTGCCAGCAGTTTGGCGTTTACGCAGTATTTT
many	TRBV10-3	-	TRBJ2-5	CAIGNSQETQYF	TGTGCCATCGGGAATTCGCAAGAGACCCAGTACTTC
-	TRBV6-2/TRBV6-3	-	TRBJ2-2	CASSYSVTRNTGELFF	TGTGCCAGCAGTTACTCCGTAACCCGGAACACCGGGGAGCTGTTTTTT
few	TRBV19	-	TRBJ1-4	CASRIPGAEEKLFF	TGTGCCAGTAGAATCCCAGGGGCAGAAGAAAAACTGTTTTTT
-	TRBV7-2	TRBD1	TRBJ1-1	CASSLGTGAYGAEAFF	TGTGCCAGCAGCTTGGGGACAGGGGCCTATGGCGCTGAAGCTTTCTTT
-	TRBV11-2	TRBD1	TRBJ1-5	CASSPRDRGRNQPQHF	TGTGCCAGCAGCCCCCGGGACAGGGGTCGGAATCAGCCCCAGCATTTT
-	TRBV20-1	TRBD2	TRBJ2-2	CSARGQRGATGELFF	TGCAGTGCTAGAGGGCAGCGGGGGGCCACCGGGGAGCTGTTTTTT
few	TRBV12-3/TRBV12-4	TRBD1	TRBJ2-5	CASSHLPGTGGGETQYF	TGTGCCAGCAGTCACCTTCCTGGGACAGGAGGCGGGGAGACCCAGTACTTC
-	TRBV7-3	-	TRBJ2-7	CASSLSARLAEYYEQYF	TGTGCCAGCAGCTTATCAGCGAGGCTAGCCGAATACTACGAGCAGTACTTC
-	TRBV9	-	TRBJ1-6	CASSQNTNGNSPLHF	TGTGCCAGCAGCCAGAACACGAACGGGAATTCACCCCTCCACTTT
many	TRBV7-8	TRBD1	TRBJ1-5	CASSPGQSQPQHF	TGTGCCAGCAGCCCGGGACAGTCTCAGCCCCAGCATTTT
once	TRBV9	-	TRBJ2-7	CASSLGGQTYEQYF	TGTGCCAGCAGCTTAGGTGGACAGACCTACGAGCAGTACTTC
-	TRBV29-1	TRBD1	TRBJ1-4	CSVGTGGMEKLFF	TGCAGCGTTGGGACAGGGGGGATGGAAAAACTGTTTTTT
few	TRBV4-3	-	TRBJ2-6	CASSWDFRSGANVLTF	TGCGCCAGCAGCTGGGACTTCCGCTCTGGGGCCAACGTCCTGACTTTC
-	TRBV12-3/TRBV12-4	-	TRBJ2-7	CASSPSTRGQYEQYF	TGTGCCAGCAGCCCCTCGACTAGGGGGCAGTACGAGCAGTACTTC
few	TRBV2	-	TRBJ1-6	CASSEGIGSPLHF	TGTGCCAGCAGTGAAGGGATCGGGTCACCCCTCCACTTT
few	TRBV7-3	-	TRBJ2-2	CASSTTAGTGELFF	TGTGCCAGCAGCACAACCGCAGGGACCGGGGAGCTGTTTTTT
few	TRBV6-2/TRBV6-3	-	TRBJ1-2	CASSAQRGRYGYTF	TGTGCCAGCAGTGCCCAAAGGGGACGGTATGGCTACACCTTC
many	TRBV4-1	-	TRBJ2-7	CASSGVWFYEQYF	TGCGCCAGCAGTGGAGTTTGGTTCTACGAGCAGTACTTC
few	TRBV6-1	-	TRBJ2-2	CASTPDRVTGELFF	TGTGCCAGCACCCCTGACCGAGTCACCGGGGAGCTGTTTTTT
-	TRBV2	-	TRBJ1-4	CASSYWGDGEKLFF	TGTGCCAGCAGTTACTGGGGGGACGGCGAAAAACTGTTTTTT
-	TRBV9	-	TRBJ2-2	CASSVQGGELFF	TGTGCCAGCAGCGTACAGGGAGGGGAGCTGTTTTTT
-	TRBV5-1	TRBD2	TRBJ2-5	CASSFILAGVGQETQYF	TGCGCCAGCAGCTTTATACTAGCGGGAGTGGGTCAAGAGACCCAGTACTTC
few	TRBV24-1	TRBD1	TRBJ1-1	CATSDGTANTEAFF	TGTGCCACCAGTGATGGGACAGCGAACACTGAAGCTTTCTTT
-	TRBV14	TRBD2	TRBJ2-5	CASRPTSGSRETQYF	TGTGCCAGCAGGCCGACTAGCGGGAGTCGGGAGACCCAGTACTTC
few	TRBV24-1	-	TRBJ2-5	CATSGRGLGETQYF	TGTGCCACCAGTGGTCGGGGGCTGGGAGAGACCCAGTACTTC
few	TRBV7-3	TRBD2	TRBJ2-7	CASSPRGGSAAYEQYF	TGTGCCAGCAGCCCCCGGGGAGGGAGCGCGGCCTACGAGCAGTACTTC
-	TRBV24-1	TRBD2	TRBJ2-2	CATSDLYGRNTGKLFF	TGTGCCACCAGTGATTTGTACGGGAGGAACACCGGGAAGCTGTTTTTT
-	TRBV25-1	TRBD1	TRBJ1-2	CASSSGGGQGQVGYTF	TGTGCCAGCAGTTCTGGGGGCGGACAGGGTCAGGTTGGCTACACCTTC
-	TRBV6-1	TRBD1	TRBJ2-7	CASSENRGYEQYF	TGTGCCAGCAGTGAAAACAGGGGGTACGAGCAGTACTTC
-	TRBV10-3	-	TRBJ2-7	CASSYPGYEQYF	TGTGCCAGCAGTTATCCGGGCTACGAGCAGTACTTC
-	TRBV9	-	TRBJ2-7	CASSPRTDRYEQYF	TGTGCCAGCAGTCCCAGGACAGATCGTTACGAGCAGTACTTC
once	TRBV2	TRBD1	TRBJ1-2	CASRGGQDYGYAF	TGTGCCAGCAGGGGCGGACAGGACTATGGCTACGCCTTC
few	TRBV7-6	-	TRBJ2-2	CASSPLLGGELFF	TGTGCCAGCAGTCCTCTCCTGGGGGGGGAGCTGTTTTTT
few	TRBV7-8	-	TRBJ1-1	CASSLTGTKMNTEAFF	TGTGCCAGCAGCCTAACCGGGACAAAAATGAACACTGAAGCTTTCTTT
-	TRBV13	TRBD2	TRBJ2-5	CASKSLGWEGRETQYF	TGTGCCAGCAAATCTCTAGGATGGGAGGGAAGAGAGACCCAGTACTTC
few	TRBV20-1	TRBD2	TRBJ2-7	CSARDLAGVLEQYF	TGCAGTGCTAGGGACCTAGCGGGGGTTTTGGAGCAGTACTTC
many	TRBV15	-	TRBJ1-6	CATSRFNQGSPLHF	TGTGCCACCAGCAGATTCAACCAGGGCTCACCCCTCCACTTT
few	TRBV24-1	TRBD1	TRBJ2-2	CATRGQGNTGELFF	TGTGCCACCAGAGGACAGGGAAACACCGGGGAGCTGTTTTTT
-	TRBV5-8	-	TRBJ1-3	CASSFLTASGNTIYF	TGTGCCAGCAGCTTCCTGACAGCCTCTGGAAACACCATATATTTT
many	TRBV15	-	TRBJ1-2	CATRGWGPYSF	TGTGCCACTCGCGGGTGGGGTCCATACTCCTTC
few	TRBV2	-	TRBJ1-1	CASKLGNTEAFF	TGTGCCAGCAAGTTGGGGAACACTGAAGCTTTCTTT
-	TRBV20-1	-	TRBJ1-5	CSARDHSNQPQHF	TGCAGTGCTAGGGACCATAGCAATCAGCCCCAGCATTTT
-	TRBV6-1	-	TRBJ1-1	CASSASDRTEAFF	TGTGCCAGCAGTGCCTCCGACAGGACTGAAGCTTTCTTT
few	TRBV7-9	-	TRBJ2-5	CASSTQGGETQYF	TGTGCCAGCAGCACACAGGGAGGAGAGACCCAGTACTTC
-	TRBV9	-	TRBJ1-2	CASSPTMGGNYGYTF	TGTGCCAGCAGCCCCACGATGGGGGGGAACTATGGCTACACCTTC
-	TRBV19	-	TRBJ1-5	CASRRRGNQPQHF	TGTGCCAGTCGTCGTAGGGGCAATCAGCCCCAGCATTTT
-	TRBV9	TRBD2	TRBJ2-7	CASSFASRDYTYEQYF	TGTGCCAGCAGCTTCGCCTCCCGGGACTATACCTACGAGCAGTACTTC
-	TRBV5-1	-	TRBJ2-1	CASSLGTPGRGEQFF	TGCGCCAGCAGCTTAGGGACTCCGGGCCGTGGAGAGCAGTTCTTC
-	TRBV5-6	-	TRBJ1-2	CASSLDPGQFYGYTF	TGTGCCAGCAGCTTGGACCCCGGCCAGTTCTATGGCTACACCTTC
few	TRBV29-1	TRBD2	TRBJ2-5	CSVPLAGVETQYF	TGCAGCGTTCCTCTAGCGGGAGTAGAGACCCAGTACTTC